This T cell receptor (beta chain) emerged from a study of radiation and T cells in renal cell carcinoma. Sample time point: blood 2 weeks post-SBRT. Treatment here: 15 Gy SBRT to primary tumor, nephrectomy 4 weeks later. CDR3 length: 15 residues. Germline loops: CDR1 MNHEY, CDR2 SVGAGI. The V gene lost 4 bases and the J gene lost 6 bases, with 17 bases spanning the gap. Sequencing was performed with immunoSEQ multiplex PCR; in TCRdb, only in-frame clones are kept and a portion is missing. The sample contains about 130,000 clones, approximately 80% of which appear only once. Sequenced here: blood, sampled from a patient whose treatment included radiotherapy and nephrectomy. The chain links TRBV6-5 to TRBJ2-3; a weak D match, TRBD2 (6 bases). The clonotype originates from a woman aged 60-75 years with renal cell carcinoma. The DNA of the CDR3 is TGTGCCAGCAGTTTGTTAGCGGAGAGACACGATACGCAGTATTTT. Translating it yields CASSLLAERHDTQYF.